This T cell receptor beta chain derives from a study of T cell responses to AZD1222 COVID-19 vaccine (dated by TCRdb to the early 2020s). Context from the whole study: AZD1222 recipients given second doses at about 4 weeks or at about 12 weeks were pooled, since spike-specific TCR depth and breadth were not found to differ between the two schedules. Trial participants were enrolled by age into subgroups of 18-55, 56-69 and 70-plus years, and 148, 28 and 57 TCR-sequenced participants, respectively, were included in these subgroups. A total of about 250 trial participants underwent TCR sequencing, of whom some 200 had received two doses of AZD1222 and 26 had received two doses of the MenACWY control vaccine. Summary of the overall study and its limitations: Most participants were white British and females outnumbered males, and the authors suggested that clonal diversity may have been underestimated. Because no day 14 peak-response samples were available, repertoires were characterized only after the peak T cell response. In the small 56-69-year group, the increase in depth fell short of significance, most likely because of low power. Conclusions about previously exposed vaccinees are limited because only 5 or 6 AZD1222 recipients were SARS-CoV-2 seropositive at baseline. After two AZD1222 doses, spike-specific TCR breadth and depth were significantly higher than at day 0 and than in MenACWY recipients. Epitopes outside the regions mutated in the B.1.351 and B.1.1.7 variants were reportedly recognized by nearly half of the unique spike-specific TCRs. Vaccine-associated CD4 TCRs spanned the whole spike protein, with dominant responses in regions 160-218 and 743-854.

The CDR3 regions of human TCRbeta chains were analyzed by immunosequencing. As for the authors' bioinformatics: Repertoire TCRs were checked for matches against a reference library of SARS-CoV-2-specific TCRs that had been generated using the MIRA antigen-specificity platform. Breadth was defined as the fraction of unique TCRs that were SARS-CoV-2-associated, and depth was defined as the fraction of total T cells that were SARS-CoV-2-associated. Using the MIRA data, every spike-specific TCR was mapped to the spike region that the TCR reacted to and assigned to either a CD4 or a CD8 class. Log10-transformed breadth and depth values were compared by one-way ANOVA with Sidak's multiple comparisons tests. TCRdb stores this immuneACCESS table with in-frame sequences only. Part of the clones is absent; in the studies checked, under half of the shortfall reflects unresolved V genes, and no reason is known for the rest. That table is the source of V, J and clone size, and D and trimming were worked out from the DNA. The sample table lists 90,000 or so clones, approximately 83% of them with a count of one. Around 8.2% of the sample comes from the top ten.

The CDR3 has 14 amino acids, counting the end cysteine and phenylalanine. Only the CDR3 portion is preserved as DNA: 42 bases, with reading frame beginning at the first base. According to the germline V gene, CDR1 reads SGDLS and CDR2 reads YYNGEE. V gives up 3 bases and J gives up 0 bases, and the segment between their germline ends measures 8 bases. Per the publication, the time point label means: baseline before first vaccination. Vaccinee samples were obtained from the UK trials COV001 and COV002, which included a single-blind randomized controlled phase 2/3 trial of AZD1222 (ChAdOx1 nCoV-19) in healthy adults. Trial participant PBMC samples were collected at day 0 and day 28 after the second dose for TCRbeta chain sequencing. With respect to this clone: Its specific antigen is unknown. Within one base of it there is no much larger clone, and no base qualities were kept.

The chain was built from TRBV9 and TRBJ2-3, with an unclear D gene assignment. The source was peripheral blood, collected on day 0 of AZD1222 vaccination. This TCR came from an adult in good health. The sequenced DNA is TGTGCCAGCAGCGCACAATTTAGCACAGATACGCAGTATTTT. It encodes CASSAQFSTDTQYF.